This T cell receptor (beta chain) stems from a study of cytomegalovirus exposure and HLA in healthy donors. Study background: Previous work identified roughly 120 million unique TCR beta sequences from roughly 170 million T cells.

As concerns this clone: Its antigen is undetermined.

The PCR made use of 60 Vbeta and 13 Jbeta primers. Profiling relied on immunoSEQ multiplex PCR, and the TCRdb table lists in-frame clones only, not all of them. The sample lists some 140,000 clones; 80% were seen once. Study-wide results and caveats: The authors excluded some V segments, including TRBV6-2 and TRBV6-3, as indistinguishable.

CDR1 MNHNS and CDR2 SASEGT come from the germline V gene. Trimming took off 7 bases at V and 2 bases at J, with 12 bases between the two ends. The CDR3 extends over 13 amino acids. The sequenced material came from PBMCs. The TCR comes from a man aged 30 to 39 in good health. V usage is TRBV6-1 and J usage is TRBJ2-7; D uncertain. The CDR3: CASTRIETYEQYF. Here the CDR3 DNA reads TGTGCCAGCACGCGGATAGAAACCTACGAGCAGTACTTC.